This entry describes one TCR beta chain. Produced via immunoSEQ multiplex PCR; TCRdb's table is partial and in-frame only. The table has around 100,000 clones, 75% to 95% seen once. The CDR3 consists of 15 residues. With 0 bases removed from V and 2 bases from J, the gap between germline ends came to 11 bases. Germline CDR1 is ENHRY and CDR2 is SYGVKD. This record belongs to a study of blood T cell repertoires in COVID-19. Study-level background: T cells, B-cell-depleted T cells, or PBMCs supplied cDNA or gDNA.

The chain is built from TRBV10-3 and TRBJ2-7; possibly TRBD2 for D (6 bases). The source material was peripheral blood. The clonotype originates from a human donor in a cohort sampled during active COVID-19. The CDR3 is CAISESSSGTYEQYF. Written as DNA, the CDR3 is TGTGCCATCAGTGAGTCGAGTAGCGGAACCTACGAGCAGTACTTC.